A selection of T cell receptor beta chains follows, all from one sample in a study of T cell responses to AZD1222 COVID-19 vaccine. Measured with immunoSEQ multiplex PCR; TCRdb has only the in-frame clones, and not every one. There are roughly 150,000 clones in the sample; about four fifths occur only once, and roughly 4.3% lies in the top ten. The input for sequencing was peripheral blood, taken on day 0 of AZD1222 vaccination. The receptors here all came from an adult in good health. Each CDR3 is given with its conserved first and last residue. The D gene is left open where the match is weak. Clone size appears in some rows only: once, few, many, or a class for an expanded clone.

once	NA	TRBV29-1	TRBJ1-2	TGCAGCGTTGAATTTTCAGGATATGGCTACACCTTC	CSVEFSGYGYTF
few	NA	TRBV6-5	TRBJ1-2	TGTGCCAGCAGATTAGACGGTAACTATGGCTACACCTTC	CASRLDGNYGYTF
NA	NA	TRBV6-1	TRBJ1-5	TGTGCCAGCAGTGAACCCTACAGGTCCCAGCATTTT	CASSEPYRSQHF
NA	NA	TRBV14	TRBJ1-1	TGTGCCAGCAGCCAGCAGGGGAACACTGAAGCTTTCTTT	CASSQQGNTEAFF
NA	NA	TRBV28	TRBJ2-7	TGTGCCAGCAGTCAGCCAGGGAGCTCCTACGAGCAGTACTTC	CASSQPGSSYEQYF
NA	NA	TRBV5-1	TRBJ1-2	TGCGCCAGCAGCTTATTGCAGGGAGCAGACTATGGCTACACCTTC	CASSLLQGADYGYTF
NA	NA	TRBV6-5	TRBJ1-2	TGTGCCAGCAGTTACGACAGGCAAAACTATGGCTACACCTTC	CASSYDRQNYGYTF
NA	TRBD2	TRBV7-3	TRBJ2-3	TGTGCCAGCAGCTTAGGCGTTAGCGGGGTCGCTGGGGATACGCAGTATTTT	CASSLGVSGVAGDTQYF
NA	NA	TRBV9	TRBJ2-6	TGTGCCAGCAGCTCTCGGACAAGTCTCTCTGGGGCCAACGTCCTGACTTTC	CASSSRTSLSGANVLTF
NA	TRBD1	TRBV5-6	TRBJ1-2	TGTGCCAGCGCCGCTAGACAGGGCAGTTATGGCTACACCTTC	CASAARQGSYGYTF
NA	TRBD1	TRBV27	TRBJ1-4	TGTGCCAGCAGGATACAGGGGGCAGGGTTTGAAAAACTGTTTTTT	CASRIQGAGFEKLFF
NA	NA	TRBV28	TRBJ1-5	TGTGCCAGCAGTCCCCCTTTAGGGGATCAGCCCCAGCATTTT	CASSPPLGDQPQHF
NA	NA	TRBV15	TRBJ1-4	TGTGCCACCAGCAGAGACATTGTACAGACTAATGAAAAACTGTTTTTT	CATSRDIVQTNEKLFF
once	NA	TRBV4-2	TRBJ1-3	TGTGCCAGCAGCCAGTTCGACAGGGGAAACACCATATATTTT	CASSQFDRGNTIYF
NA	NA	TRBV5-1	TRBJ1-1	TGCGCCAGCAGCTTGGAGTTTAGTCGGCCGAGCACTGAAGCTTTCTTT	CASSLEFSRPSTEAFF
few	NA	TRBV4-2	TRBJ1-1	TGTGCCAGCAGCCAAGAAGACATACCCATGAACACTGAAGCTTTCTTT	CASSQEDIPMNTEAFF
NA	NA	TRBV14	TRBJ2-1	TGTGCCAGCAGCCCCCTTCTGGGTTCCTACAATGAGCAGTTCTTC	CASSPLLGSYNEQFF
NA	TRBD1	TRBV28	TRBJ1-2	TGTGCCAGCAACACAGGGGTTAGTTATTATGGCTACACCTTC	CASNTGVSYYGYTF
NA	NA	TRBV20-1	TRBJ1-4	TGCAGTGCTAGATTTGAGGGAAAACTGTTTTTT	CSARFEGKLFF
NA	TRBD1	TRBV6-4	TRBJ1-1	TGTGCCAGCAGAGGGGACAGCAAGAACACTGAAGCTTTCTTT	CASRGDSKNTEAFF
few	NA	TRBV3-1/TRBV3-2	TRBJ1-1	TGTGCCAGCAGCCAAGGAAATCAAGTGAACACTGAAGCTTTCTTT	CASSQGNQVNTEAFF
NA	NA	TRBV6-5	TRBJ2-2	TGTGCCAGCAGGCGGGTTGGGAACACCGGGGAGCTGTTTTTT	CASRRVGNTGELFF
once	NA	TRBV6-5	TRBJ2-2	TGTGCCAGCAGCCGATATAGGGGCTCCGGGGAGCTGTTTTTT	CASSRYRGSGELFF
NA	NA	TRBV30	TRBJ1-2	TGTGCCTGGAGTAAGGGAGGGATTGGAAGCTATGGCTACACCTTC	CAWSKGGIGSYGYTF
NA	NA	TRBV5-4	TRBJ1-5	TGTGCCAGCAGCTTGGGAGTGGATAGCAATCAGCCCCAGCATTTT	CASSLGVDSNQPQHF
NA	TRBD2	TRBV5-1	TRBJ2-1	TGCGCCAGCAGAACTAGCGGGGGGTCCTACAATGAGCAGTTCTTC	CASRTSGGSYNEQFF
NA	NA	TRBV11-2	TRBJ1-1	TGTGCCAGCAGTCTACAGATCGGAGCTTTCTTT	CASSLQIGAFF
NA	TRBD1	TRBV18	TRBJ1-1	TGTGCCAGCTCAGAACAGGGGATCTCCTTCGGTGAAGCTTTCTTT	CASSEQGISFGEAFF
NA	NA	TRBV7-9	TRBJ1-6	TGTGCCAGCAGCTTAAAAGTCGGGCTGAGCTCCTATAATTCACCCCTCCACTTT	CASSLKVGLSSYNSPLHF
NA	TRBD2	TRBV4-2	TRBJ2-2	TGTGCCAGCAGCCAAGATATCGTTAGGACTAGCAGTCTCCCCGGGGAGCTGTTTTTT	CASSQDIVRTSSLPGELFF
NA	NA	TRBV18	TRBJ1-1	TGTGCCAGCTCACCCCATAGACTATCCGGGATCACTGAAGCTTTCTTT	CASSPHRLSGITEAFF
NA	NA	TRBV28	TRBJ1-3	TGTGCCAGCACCCTCGACCGAGTCCTATATTTT	CASTLDRVLYF
NA	TRBD1	TRBV5-4	TRBJ1-1	TGTGCCAGCCGACGACAGGGAGGAGGTACTACGAAGAACACTGAAGCTTTCTTT	CASRRQGGGTTKNTEAFF
NA	TRBD1	TRBV6-5	TRBJ1-2	TGTGCCAGCCTCGGACAGGGCTATGGCTACACCTTC	CASLGQGYGYTF
NA	NA	TRBV3-1/TRBV3-2	TRBJ1-1	TGTGCCAGCAGCTACCGTCAACTCAAGAACACTGAAGCTTTCTTT	CASSYRQLKNTEAFF
NA	TRBD1	TRBV9	TRBJ1-1	TGTGCCAGCAGCGAGGGACAGGGGATTAACACTGAAGCTTTCTTT	CASSEGQGINTEAFF
once	TRBD2	TRBV5-1	TRBJ2-3	TGCGCCAGCAGCGCCGGACTAGCGGGCTCCCTCGATACGCAGTATTTT	CASSAGLAGSLDTQYF
NA	TRBD2	TRBV5-1	TRBJ2-1	TGCGCCAGCAGCTCCTTCGGGGGGAACTTCTACAATGAGCAGTTCTTC	CASSSFGGNFYNEQFF
NA	TRBD2	TRBV27	TRBJ2-2	TGTGCCAGCAGCCCTAAGGGGCGGGGGACGGCAAATCTCGGGGAGCTGTTTTTT	CASSPKGRGTANLGELFF
NA	NA	TRBV18	TRBJ2-4	TGTGCCAGCTCACTAGGGCCTAACCTAGCCAAAAACATTCAGTACTTC	CASSLGPNLAKNIQYF
NA	TRBD2	TRBV7-2	TRBJ2-1	TGTGCCAGCAGCCGCAGGGCCGGGCGGGGGGTCCACAATGAGCAGTTCTTC	CASSRRAGRGVHNEQFF
NA	NA	TRBV5-1	TRBJ1-2	TGCGCCAGCAGCTTCGGGTCTAACTATGGCTACACCTTC	CASSFGSNYGYTF
NA	NA	TRBV18	TRBJ1-5	TGTGCCAGCTCACCAGGACGGAATCAGCCCCAGCATTTT	CASSPGRNQPQHF
NA	NA	TRBV9	TRBJ1-1	TGTGCCAGCAGCGTCTGGGACACATTGAACACTGAAGCTTTCTTT	CASSVWDTLNTEAFF